This T cell receptor beta chain was found in a study of blood T cell repertoires in COVID-19. Study-wide background: In each case, the material was cDNA or gDNA derived from T cells, B-cell-depleted T cells, or PBMCs.

Assay: immunoSEQ multiplex PCR; the TCRdb copy retains only in-frame clones and omits some. The table has roughly 100,000 clones, around 88% seen once. Germline lookup yields CDR1 SQVTM and CDR2 ANQGSEA. The length of the CDR3 is 12 residues. Trimming removed 4 bases from V and 7 bases from J; junction bases left unmatched: 4. Material: peripheral blood. The chain carries TRBV29-1 and TRBJ2-1, with 7 bases fitting TRBD2. The clonotype was recovered from a woman in her 70s with acute or convalescent COVID-19. CDR3 loop: CSVGGGWNEQFF. The DNA for the CDR3 is TGCAGCGTTGGGGGGGGATGGAATGAGCAGTTCTTC.